A single sample gave rise to the 4 T cell receptor beta chains below, sequenced in a study of T cell responses to AZD1222 COVID-19 vaccine. TCRdb keeps only in-frame clones here, not all; method: immunoSEQ multiplex PCR. The sample comprises 73,000 or so clones, around 89% of which are singletons, and about a fifth rests with the top ten. Material: peripheral blood, obtained on day 0 of AZD1222 vaccination. All receptors come from an adult in good health.

This chain links TRBV10-3 with TRBJ2-5, with D tentatively TRBD2 (6 bases). Per the germline V gene, CDR1 is ENHRY and CDR2 is SYGVKD. This CDR3 is 13 amino acids long. Trimming left V 3 bases short and J 4 bases short, with 9 bases between. The CDR3 is CAISDYSGETQYF. The CDR3 DNA follows: TGTGCCATCAGTGATTATAGCGGAGAGACCCAGTACTTC.

The V gene is TRBV27, the J gene TRBJ1-1; D gene ambiguous. The germline gives CDR1 MNHEY, CDR2 SMNVEV (reference sequence). V lost 8 bases, J lost 6 bases, and 13 bases lay in between. The length of the CDR3 is 12 residues. Here the CDR3 reads CASLENCPEAFF. The DNA for the CDR3 is TGTGCCAGCCTCGAAAATTGCCCTGAAGCTTTCTTT.

The DNA for the CDR3 is TGTGCCAGCAGTTCGACTAGCGCGGGCGAGCAGTACTTC. Encoded protein: CASSSTSAGEQYF. The gene calls are TRBV12-3 or TRBV12-4 and TRBJ2-7; TRBD2 agrees at 8 bases. V lost 4 bases, J lost 6 bases, and 5 bases stayed unmatched. The CDR3 is made up of 13 amino acids.

This clone was counted a single time. This chain connects TRBV5-1 to TRBJ2-5; 14 nucleotides agree with TRBD2. Germline CDR1 SGHRS, CDR2 YFSETQ. The length of the CDR3 is 16 residues. V shed 4 bases, J shed 5 bases, and the junction held 7 bases outside the gene matches. The CDR3, as DNA: TGCGCCAGCAGCACGGGACTAGCGGGAGTTTTGGAGACCCAGTACTTC. The encoded protein is CASSTGLAGVLETQYF.